The present T cell receptor beta chain was sequenced within a study of early T cells in non-severe SARS-CoV-2 infection. The library protocol tagged individual cDNA molecules with unique molecular identifiers. TCRdb re-called the 5' RACE reads with MiXCR, one entry per CDR3 protein. Among 95,000 to 100,000 distinct CDR3 sequences listed, about 11% were seen once. Sequences were obtained from whole blood. The TCR sequence derives from an adult who was a healthcare worker with PCR-confirmed SARS-CoV-2 infection or an uninfected control (not recorded which).

The chain's CDR3 is CASRSSLAGRDEQFF. In DNA, the CDR3 is TGCGCCAGCAGAAGTAGTCTGGCGGGGAGGGATGAGCAGTTCTTC. The chain joins TRBV5-1 to TRBJ2-1; 7 positions agree with TRBD2. Trimming at V came to 5 bases and at J to 8 bases, leaving 13 bases not matched to a gene. Germline CDR1 is SGHRS and CDR2 is YFSETQ. The CDR3 consists of 15 residues.